This T cell receptor (beta chain) was recovered during a study of blood T cell repertoires in COVID-19. Whole-study context: Donors in the United States, Italy and Spain gave samples during acute or convalescent COVID-19.

Germline V lookup: CDR1 SGHNT, CDR2 YENEEA. The CDR3 is 16 residues long. V was shortened by 4 bases and J by 4 bases, with 18 bases between the two germline ends. Methods used by the authors: Counts of nucleated cells, estimated from reference gene primer amplification, were obtained. Clones were sequenced by immunoSEQ multiplex PCR, and TCRdb holds only the in-frame ones, with some missing. V and J calls and clone size are those listed in that table; D and trimming were worked out from the DNA. Of a few hundred thousand clones listed, 84% are singletons. This sequence was found in a woman between 40 and 55 years old who had recovered from COVID-19. Sequenced input: peripheral blood. The chain is built from TRBV11-3 and TRBJ2-3; D is possibly TRBD1 (5 bases). CDR3 amino acids: CASSSRWGAKSDTQYF. The CDR3 region has the DNA TGTGCCAGCAGCTCGCGCTGGGGCGCGAAATCAGATACGCAGTATTTT.